This T cell receptor beta chain was identified during a study of OX40 agonist ivuxolimab in advanced cancers. Study background: Ivuxolimab, which patients received intravenously every 2 weeks, was dosed at 0.01 to 10 mg/kg. Patients undergoing dose escalation presented with hepatocellular carcinoma, melanoma, renal cell or head and neck cancer.

At cycle 4 day 1, cycle 7 day 1, and baseline, blood was sampled. Points on this clone: Its specificity is not known.

Study observations and caveats: Researchers report that CD8+ T cells had, on average, more expanded clones than CD4+.

Profiled with immunoSEQ multiplex PCR; TCRdb holds only in-frame clones, not every one. The sample yields tens of thousands of clones, about 85% seen once. The source material was CD4+ or CD8+ T cells sorted from blood, sampled in a trial of the OX40 agonist ivuxolimab. The TCR originated in an adult with an advanced solid tumor such as melanoma, head and neck, liver or kidney cancer.

The CDR3 DNA follows: TGTGCCATCAGGACTAGCGCGGGGGCCCCCTACAATGAGCAGTTCTTC. Amino acids: CAIRTSAGAPYNEQFF. The chain links TRBV10-3 to TRBJ2-1; 8 bases fit TRBD2. The trim removed 6 bases at V and 2 bases at J, leaving 9 bases unmatched. CDR3 length: 16 residues. The germline gives CDR1 ENHRY, CDR2 SYGVKD.